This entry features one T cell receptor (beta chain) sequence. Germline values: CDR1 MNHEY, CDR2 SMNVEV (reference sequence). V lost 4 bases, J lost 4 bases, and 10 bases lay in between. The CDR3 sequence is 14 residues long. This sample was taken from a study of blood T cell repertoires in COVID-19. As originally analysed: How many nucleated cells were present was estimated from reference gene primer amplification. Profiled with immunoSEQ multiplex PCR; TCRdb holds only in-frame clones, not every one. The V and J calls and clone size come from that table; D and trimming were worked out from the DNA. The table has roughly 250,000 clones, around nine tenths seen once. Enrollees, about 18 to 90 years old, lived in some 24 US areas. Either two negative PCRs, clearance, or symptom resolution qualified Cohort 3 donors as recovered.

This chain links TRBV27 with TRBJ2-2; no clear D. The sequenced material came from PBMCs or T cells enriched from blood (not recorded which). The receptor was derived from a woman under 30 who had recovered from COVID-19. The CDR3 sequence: CASSSYYSTGELFF. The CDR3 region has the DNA TGTGCCAGCAGTTCTTACTATTCCACCGGGGAGCTGTTTTTT.